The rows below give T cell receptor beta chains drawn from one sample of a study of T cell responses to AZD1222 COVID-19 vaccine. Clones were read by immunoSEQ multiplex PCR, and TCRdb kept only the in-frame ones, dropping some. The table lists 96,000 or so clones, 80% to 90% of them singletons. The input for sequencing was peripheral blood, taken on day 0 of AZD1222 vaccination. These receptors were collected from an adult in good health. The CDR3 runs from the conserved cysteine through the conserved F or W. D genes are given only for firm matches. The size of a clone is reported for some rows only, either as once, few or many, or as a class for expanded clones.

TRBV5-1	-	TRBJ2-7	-	TGCGCCAGCAGCGAAGGGATTTTCTACGAGCAGTACTTC	CASSEGIFYEQYF
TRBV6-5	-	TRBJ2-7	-	TGTGCCAGCAGCCGGGGTGAGAGCGAGCAGTACTTC	CASSRGESEQYF
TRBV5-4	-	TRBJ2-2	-	TGTGCCAGCAGCTTGGACGGGGCCGGGGAGCTGTTTTTT	CASSLDGAGELFF
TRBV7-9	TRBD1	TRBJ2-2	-	TGTGCCAGATCGACAGGGGTCGACACCGGGGAGCTGTTTTTT	CARSTGVDTGELFF
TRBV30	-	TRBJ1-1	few	TGTGCCTGGAGTGTACTCGAGGACAGTGAAGCTTTCTTT	CAWSVLEDSEAFF
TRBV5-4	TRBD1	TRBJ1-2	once	TGTGCCAGCAGCTTGAGGGCTGGACAGGGGGTAACCTTC	CASSLRAGQGVTF
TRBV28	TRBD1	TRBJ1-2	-	TGTGCCAGCAGTCCTCCCGGGACAGGGGGGAATGGCTACACCTTC	CASSPPGTGGNGYTF
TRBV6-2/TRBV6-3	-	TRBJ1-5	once	TGTGCCAGCAGTCCAGACACGGGCCATCAGCCCCAGCATTTT	CASSPDTGHQPQHF
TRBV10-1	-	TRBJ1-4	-	TGCGCCAGCAGTGAGAATTGGAATGAAAAACTGTTTTTT	CASSENWNEKLFF
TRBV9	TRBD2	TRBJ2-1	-	TGTGCCAGCAGCCCCGGCGGGACTAGCGGGGCCAATGAGCAGTTCTTC	CASSPGGTSGANEQFF
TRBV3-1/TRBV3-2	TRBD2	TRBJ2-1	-	TGTGCCAGCAGCCAAGTAAGGCTAGCGGGGGGGCGTCGGTTCAATGAGCAGTTCTTC	CASSQVRLAGGRRFNEQFF
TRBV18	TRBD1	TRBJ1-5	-	TGTGCCAGCTCACCGGGACAGGGTTTTCCTCAGCCCCAGCATTTT	CASSPGQGFPQPQHF
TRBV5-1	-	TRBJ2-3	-	TGCGCCAGCAGCTCATTCGGGGGGCACTCCACAGATACGCAGTATTTT	CASSSFGGHSTDTQYF
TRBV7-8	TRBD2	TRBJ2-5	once	TGTGCCAGCAGCACGGGACTAGCGGGGCTTCAAGAGACCCAGTACTTC	CASSTGLAGLQETQYF
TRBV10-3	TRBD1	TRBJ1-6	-	TGTGCCATCAGAATGGGGGGACAGTCGAATTCACCCCTCCACTTT	CAIRMGGQSNSPLHF
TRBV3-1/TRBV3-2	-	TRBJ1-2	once	TGTGCCAGCAGCCAAGATCCTAACAGGGTAGACTATGGCTACACCTTC	CASSQDPNRVDYGYTF
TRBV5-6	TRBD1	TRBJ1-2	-	TGTGCCAGCAGCTACGGGACAGATAACTATGGCTACACCTTC	CASSYGTDNYGYTF
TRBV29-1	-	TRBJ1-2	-	TGCAGCGTCCCCGGAACGCCCCGGGGGGGTGGCTACACCTTC	CSVPGTPRGGGYTF
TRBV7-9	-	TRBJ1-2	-	TGTGCCAGCAGCCCCACGTCGGGTAGAAACTATGGCTACACCTTC	CASSPTSGRNYGYTF
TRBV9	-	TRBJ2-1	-	TGTGCCAGCAGCGTCGGAGGGTCTAGTAATGAGCAGTTCTTC	CASSVGGSSNEQFF
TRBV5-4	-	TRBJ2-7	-	TGTGCCAGCAGCTTGGGTGACAAATACGAGCAGTACTTC	CASSLGDKYEQYF
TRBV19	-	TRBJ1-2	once	TGTGCCAGTAGTTCTCCGAGAGGTTTTAACTATGGCTACACCTTC	CASSSPRGFNYGYTF
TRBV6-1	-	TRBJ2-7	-	TGTGCCAGCAGTGGACTCCAGGGGGAGGGAACCTACGAGCAGTACTTC	CASSGLQGEGTYEQYF
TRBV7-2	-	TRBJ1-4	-	TGTGCCAGCAGCCCTGCCCGGGTCGGTGGAGAAAAACTGTTTTTT	CASSPARVGGEKLFF
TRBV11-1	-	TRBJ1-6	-	TGTGCCAGCAGCCCGACGGGGGCCGGGAATTCACCCCTCCACTTT	CASSPTGAGNSPLHF
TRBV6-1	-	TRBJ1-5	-	TGTGCCAGCAGTGATGCTTGGGATCAGCCCCAGCATTTT	CASSDAWDQPQHF
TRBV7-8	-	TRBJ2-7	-	TGTGCCAGCAGCTTAGGAATTGTCTCCTACGAGCAGTACTTC	CASSLGIVSYEQYF
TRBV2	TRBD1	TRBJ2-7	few	TGTGCCAGCCAAGACCGGACAGGGGTTTCTTACGAGCAGTACTTC	CASQDRTGVSYEQYF
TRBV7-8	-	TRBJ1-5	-	TGTGCCAGCAGCCTAGGACACAGCAATCAGCCCCAGCATTTT	CASSLGHSNQPQHF
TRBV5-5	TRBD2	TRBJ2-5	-	TGTGCCAGCAGCTTGGTACTAGCGGGGGGGCGACGGGAGACCCAGTACTTC	CASSLVLAGGRRETQYF
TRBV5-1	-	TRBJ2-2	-	TGCGCCAGCAGCTTGGTCATAGCCGCCGGGGAGCTGTTTTTT	CASSLVIAAGELFF
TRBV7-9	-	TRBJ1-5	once	TGTGCCAGCAGCGGGACAAATAGCAATCAGCCCCAGCATTTT	CASSGTNSNQPQHF
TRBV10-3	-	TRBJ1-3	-	TGTGCCATCAGTAGGGATTACTCTGGAAACACCATATATTTT	CAISRDYSGNTIYF
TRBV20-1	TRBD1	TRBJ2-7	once	TGCAGTGCTAGTGCTCCTACATCGACAGGGGGGAACTACGAGCAGTACTTC	CSASAPTSTGGNYEQYF
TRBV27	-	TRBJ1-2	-	TGTGCCAGCAGTTTATCAGAGACCGATTTCTATGGCTACACCTTC	CASSLSETDFYGYTF
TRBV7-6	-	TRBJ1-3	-	TGTGCCAGCAGCTCCCCGGGGTCCAGCTCTGGAAACACCATATATTTT	CASSSPGSSSGNTIYF
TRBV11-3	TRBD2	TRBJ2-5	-	TGTGCCAGCAGCTTAGCGGGACTAGCGGGGGAGGCCCAGTACTTC	CASSLAGLAGEAQYF
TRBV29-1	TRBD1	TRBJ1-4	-	TGCAGCGGCGGACAGGAGGCCGAAAAACTGTTTTTT	CSGGQEAEKLFF
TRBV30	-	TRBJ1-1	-	TGTGCCTGGAGGATGACAGTCCGGACTGAAGCTTTCTTT	CAWRMTVRTEAFF
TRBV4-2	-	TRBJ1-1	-	TGTGCCAGCAGCCAAGTTGGGGAAAGGAACACTGAAGCTTTCTTT	CASSQVGERNTEAFF
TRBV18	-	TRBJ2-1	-	TGTGCCAGCTCACCACAACAGGGAGGTAGGGATGAGCAGTTCTTC	CASSPQQGGRDEQFF
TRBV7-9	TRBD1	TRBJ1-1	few	TGTGCCAGCAGCTGGGGACAGACGAACACTGAAGCTTTCTTT	CASSWGQTNTEAFF
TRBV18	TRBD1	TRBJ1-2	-	TGTGCCAGCTCACCAGTGTCTGGACAGGGGGTTTATGGCTACACCTTC	CASSPVSGQGVYGYTF
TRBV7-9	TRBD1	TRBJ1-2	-	TGTGCCAGCAGCTCCGGGACAGGGGGCGGTGGCTACACCTTC	CASSSGTGGGGYTF
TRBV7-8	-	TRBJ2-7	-	TGTGCCAGCAGCTTGAGACAGTCAACCTACGAGCAGTACTTC	CASSLRQSTYEQYF
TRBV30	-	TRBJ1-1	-	TGTGCCTGGAGAGGAAGTTCCGACACTGAAGCTTTCTTT	CAWRGSSDTEAFF
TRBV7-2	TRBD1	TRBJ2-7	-	TGTGCCAGCAGCTTAGCAGGACAGGGTGCCGAGCAGTACTTC	CASSLAGQGAEQYF
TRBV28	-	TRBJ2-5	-	TGTGCCAGCAGTAACACAGGGACCCAAGAGACCCAGTACTTC	CASSNTGTQETQYF
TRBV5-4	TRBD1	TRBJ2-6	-	TGTGCCAGCAGCTTGGCAGGGGGTTTCTCTGGGGCCAACGTCCTGACTTTC	CASSLAGGFSGANVLTF